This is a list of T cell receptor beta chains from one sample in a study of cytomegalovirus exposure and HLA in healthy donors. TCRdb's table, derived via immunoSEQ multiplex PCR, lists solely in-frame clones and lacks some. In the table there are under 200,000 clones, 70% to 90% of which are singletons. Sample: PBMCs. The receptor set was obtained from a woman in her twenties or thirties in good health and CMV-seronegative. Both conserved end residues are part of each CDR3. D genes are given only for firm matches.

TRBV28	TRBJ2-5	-	CASTREDRETQYF
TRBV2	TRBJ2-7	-	CASSGQGKPYEQYF
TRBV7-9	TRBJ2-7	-	CASRQSGGEQYF
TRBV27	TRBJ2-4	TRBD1	CASSSDRVRNIQYF
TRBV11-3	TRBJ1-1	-	CASSSHRVMNTEAFF
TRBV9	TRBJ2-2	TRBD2	CASSAGRGLAFGELFF
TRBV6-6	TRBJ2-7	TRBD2	CASSSGLEAYEQYF
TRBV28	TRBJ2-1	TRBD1	CASSLRGLRSSYNEQFF
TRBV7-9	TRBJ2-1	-	CASSLYLSYNEQFF
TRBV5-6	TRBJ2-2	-	CASRGRRTGELFF
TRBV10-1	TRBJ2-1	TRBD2	CASSGLAGGRDEQFF
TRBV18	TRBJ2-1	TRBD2	CASGLAGVEAEQFF
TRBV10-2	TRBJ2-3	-	CASSESNTDTQYF
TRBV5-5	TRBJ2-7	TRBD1	CASSLTPGQAYEQYF
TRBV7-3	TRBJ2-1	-	CASSPGLDNEQFF
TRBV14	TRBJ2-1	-	CASSQVLYNEQFF
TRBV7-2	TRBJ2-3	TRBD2	CASSPWASGPTDTQYF
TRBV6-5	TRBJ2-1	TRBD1	CASSYRDRGDEQFF
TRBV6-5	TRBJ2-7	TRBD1	CASSLRQGGNEQYF
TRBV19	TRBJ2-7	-	CASSSGETYEQYF
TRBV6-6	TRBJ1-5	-	CASKGQSSGNQPQHF
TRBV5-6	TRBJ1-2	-	CASSPIWGGSFDGYTF
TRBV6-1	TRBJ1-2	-	CASNHRDGYTF
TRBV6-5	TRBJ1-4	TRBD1	CASSYSTGGVEKLFF
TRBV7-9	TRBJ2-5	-	CASSLSTTPQETQYF
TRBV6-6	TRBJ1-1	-	CASSYWEAEAFF
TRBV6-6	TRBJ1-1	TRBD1	CASIWGDRGFFTEAFF
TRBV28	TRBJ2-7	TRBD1	CASSSPGQGNYEQYF
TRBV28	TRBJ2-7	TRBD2	CASTTSGAYEQYF
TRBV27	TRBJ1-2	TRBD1	CASSRKGTAERNYGYTF
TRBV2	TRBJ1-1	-	CAGGGDPNTEAFF
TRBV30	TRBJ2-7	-	CAWSIGGILVEQYF
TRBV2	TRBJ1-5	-	CASLRDQDQPQHF
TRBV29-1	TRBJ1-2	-	CSGRGDHYGYTF
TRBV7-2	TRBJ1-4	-	CASSFPDEKLFF
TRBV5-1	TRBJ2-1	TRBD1	CASSLGPRQGFEQFF
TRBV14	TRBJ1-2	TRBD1	CASSQVTGADYGYTF
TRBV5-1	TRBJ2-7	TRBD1	CASSLGQGASYEQYF
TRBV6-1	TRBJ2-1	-	CASSEALLDSYNEQFF